The 26 T cell receptor beta chains below come from one sample, sequenced in a study of blood T cell repertoires in COVID-19. Libraries were prepared by immunoSEQ multiplex PCR; TCRdb keeps only in-frame clonotypes and omits some of them. Of about 280,000 clones listed, around 89% are singletons. The sequenced sample was PBMCs or T cells enriched from blood (not recorded which). The receptor set was obtained from a young woman with acute COVID-19.

The chain couples TRBV29-1 to TRBJ2-3; possibly TRBD2 for D (6 bases). CDR1 SQVTM and CDR2 ANQGSEA come from the germline V gene. The CDR3 consists of 13 residues. Trimming left V 3 bases short and J 6 bases short, with 13 bases between. The CDR3 DNA sequence: TGCAGCGTTGACTTTGCGGGAAGGGATACGCAGTATTTT. Amino acids: CSVDFAGRDTQYF.

Comments on this clone: Additional DNA sequences in this sample encode the identical CDR3. The rearrangement joins TRBV7-6 to TRBJ2-1; the D is unclear. V lost 1 base and J 5 bases, leaving 6 bases between the germline ends. This CDR3 comprises 13 residues. CDR1 and CDR2 from the germline V gene are SGHVS and FNYEAQ. The CDR3 sequence is CASSLGLNNEQFF. The CDR3, as DNA: TGTGCCAGCAGCTTAGGGCTGAACAATGAGCAGTTCTTC.

This clone was counted a single time. J is TRBJ2-3 and V is TRBV9; the match to TRBD2 covers 10 bases. Trimming cost V 2 bases and J 0 bases; bases outside gene matches: 3. CDR3 length equals 16 residues. CDR1 SGDLS and CDR2 YYNGEE come from the germline V gene. Here the CDR3 reads CASSVGLAVSTDTQYF. CDR3 sequence (DNA): TGTGCCAGCAGCGTCGGACTAGCGGTTAGCACAGATACGCAGTATTTT. The full variable domain, rest sourced from reference TRBV9 and TRBJ2-3, is DSGVTQTPKHLITATGQRVTLRCSPRSGDLSVYWYQQSLDQGLQFLIQYYNGEERAKGNILERFSAQQFPDLHSELNLSSLELGDSALYFCASSVGLAVSTDTQYFGPGTRLTVL.

V usage is TRBV7-2 and J usage is TRBJ1-3; tentative D call: TRBD1 (5 bases). The V gene's germline CDR1 is SGHTA and CDR2 FQGNSA. With 5 bases removed from V and 2 bases from J, the gap between germline ends came to 13 bases. The CDR3 spans 15 residues. The CDR3 nucleotides are TGTGCCAGCAGCCAGGGTTCCTTGGCTGGAAACACCATATATTTT. Its translation: CASSQGSLAGNTIYF.

The chain carries TRBV18 and TRBJ1-2, with 10 bases that match TRBD1. Germline CDR1 is KGHSH and CDR2 is LQKENI. This CDR3 spans 14 amino acids. Losses at the gene ends were 1 base for V and 6 bases for J; bases not matched to a gene: 2. The CDR3 sequence: CASSPQGQGNGYTF. In DNA form, the CDR3 reads TGTGCCAGCTCACCACAGGGACAGGGGAATGGCTACACCTTC. Supplemented by reference TRBV18 and TRBJ1-2, the full variable domain reads NAGVMQNPRHLVRRRGQEARLRCSPMKGHSHVYWYRQLPEEGLKFMVYLQKENIIDESGMPKERFSAEFPKEGPSILRIQQVVRGDSAAYFCASSPQGQGNGYTFGSGTRLTVV.

The chain uses TRBV7-9 and TRBJ2-1; 8 nucleotides match TRBD1. The CDR3 length is 14 residues. Germline V gene lookup returns CDR1 SEHNR and CDR2 FQNEAQ (reference sequence). Trimming removed 5 bases from V and 9 bases from J; junction bases left unmatched: 9. CDR3 sequence (DNA): TGTGCCAGCAGCGAGACGACAGGGGACGCTGAGCAGTTCTTC. Protein: CASSETTGDAEQFF.

This clone was observed a single time. The gene calls are TRBV27 and TRBJ2-1; 8 bases fit TRBD2. This CDR3 region has 15 residues. V gave up 10 bases and J gave up 9 bases; unmatched junction bases: 17. Germline values: CDR1 MNHEY, CDR2 SMNVEV (reference sequence). The DNA of the CDR3 is TGTGCCACCGCCGCGGCGGGACTAGTGTTGGGTGAGCAGTTCTTC. It yields the protein CATAAAGLVLGEQFF.

Here the CDR3 reads CASSLPPVSGAEQFF. DNA for the CDR3: TGTGCCAGCAGTTTACCCCCTGTTAGCGGGGCTGAGCAGTTCTTC. The chain uses TRBV28 and TRBJ2-1; 8 positions match TRBD2. The CDR3 spans 15 residues. V shed 2 bases, J shed 9 bases, and the junction held 9 bases outside the gene matches. CDR1 and CDR2 from the germline V gene are MDHEN and SYDVKM.

For this clone: Different DNA sequences within this sample yield the same CDR3. The rearrangement joins TRBV27 to TRBJ2-7; TRBD2 agrees at 7 bases. The CDR3 is made up of 14 amino acids. V gave up 2 bases and J gave up 4 bases; unmatched junction bases: 5. Germline V lookup: CDR1 MNHEY, CDR2 SMNVEV (reference sequence). CDR3 sequence reads: CASSLKGEGYEQYF. For the CDR3, the DNA is TGTGCCAGCAGTTTAAAAGGGGAGGGGTACGAGCAGTACTTC.

In its sample, this clone was seen once. The chain couples TRBV18 to TRBJ2-1, with D possibly TRBD2 on 5 matching bases. Per germline, CDR1 KGHSH and CDR2 LQKENI. V was shortened by 4 bases and J by 8 bases, with 12 bases between the two germline ends. This CDR3 comprises 13 residues. In DNA form, the CDR3 reads TGTGCCAGCTCACGGCAACTAGACGATGAGCAGTTCTTC. Amino acid sequence: CASSRQLDDEQFF. The full variable domain, in which reference TRBV18 and TRBJ2-1 provide the parts outside the CDR3, is NAGVMQNPRHLVRRRGQEARLRCSPMKGHSHVYWYRQLPEEGLKFMVYLQKENIIDESGMPKERFSAEFPKEGPSILRIQQVVRGDSAAYFCASSRQLDDEQFFGPGTRLTVL.

The J gene is TRBJ2-3, the V gene TRBV29-1, with 7 bases identical to TRBD1. J lost 8 bases, V lost 6 bases, and 11 bases had no gene match. From germline, CDR1 is SQVTM and CDR2 ANQGSEA. The CDR3 is 13 amino acids. The CDR3 spells CSVGDSGQVTQYF. The DNA of the CDR3 is TGCAGCGTCGGCGACAGTGGACAGGTTACGCAGTATTTT.

The chain is built from TRBV9 and TRBJ1-6; 8 bases are a match to TRBD1. The CDR3 spans 15 residues. J was trimmed by 7 bases and V by 0 bases; bases with no gene match: 3. Germline V gene lookup returns CDR1 SGDLS and CDR2 YYNGEE. The CDR3 reads CASSVVSGGNSPLHF. CDR3 DNA: TGTGCCAGCAGCGTAGTTTCAGGGGGCAATTCACCCCTCCACTTT.

The genes are TRBV7-2 and TRBJ2-4; TRBD2 aligns across 8 bases. Germline V gene sequence: CDR1 SGHTA, CDR2 FQGNSA. Unmatched junction bases numbered 13, after V lost 3 bases and J lost 6 bases. The CDR3 spans 17 residues. CDR3 sequence: CASSFWAGGFQGNIQYF. The CDR3 nucleotides read TGTGCCAGCAGCTTCTGGGCGGGAGGCTTTCAGGGAAACATTCAGTACTTC.

V gene TRBV15 combines with J gene TRBJ1-4; TRBD1 matches 9 bases. The CDR3 contains 15 residues. After removal of 2 bases from V and 8 bases from J, the junction contained 6 bases not matched to a gene. CDR1 and CDR2 (germline): LNHNV, YYDKDF (reference sequence). The DNA for the CDR3 is TGTGCCACCAGCAGAACTACAGGGGGCCGGGAAAAACTGTTTTTT. Amino acids: CATSRTTGGREKLFF.

The chain recombines TRBV7-6 with TRBJ1-3; D is perhaps TRBD1 (6 bases). V lost 2 bases and J lost 0, with 11 bases in between. This CDR3 spans 16 amino acids. Germline lookup yields CDR1 SGHVS and CDR2 FNYEAQ. CDR3 DNA: TGTGCCAGCAGCTTATGGTACAGGGACTCTGGAAACACCATATATTTT. It specifies CASSLWYRDSGNTIYF.

This clone was seen only once. This chain joins TRBV18 and TRBJ2-3, with 11 bases identical to TRBD2. Germline CDR1 and CDR2: KGHSH and LQKENI. The CDR3 contains 20 residues. V lost 0 bases, J lost 1 base, and 12 bases stayed unmatched. The CDR3 spells CASSPPGLAGGPRGTDTQYF. CDR3 bases: TGTGCCAGCTCACCACCGGGGCTAGCGGGAGGACCTCGAGGCACAGATACGCAGTATTTT.

The rearrangement uses TRBV6-5 and TRBJ2-1, with a tentative D call TRBD2 (5 bases). The V and J ends lost 2 bases and 3 bases respectively, with 11 bases between them. CDR1 and CDR2 from the germline V gene are MNHEY and SVGAGI. This CDR3 has 15 amino acids. DNA for the CDR3: TGTGCCAGCAGTTACGCCAGACTATTCTACAATGAGCAGTTCTTC. It specifies CASSYARLFYNEQFF.

The chain recombines TRBV7-6 with TRBJ2-2, with 11 bases fitting TRBD2. The length of the CDR3 is 20 residues. J was trimmed by 2 bases and V by 3 bases; bases with no gene match: 14. The germline gives CDR1 SGHVS, CDR2 FNYEAQ. The CDR3 protein is CASSFSPNPGLAVNTGELFF. Written as DNA, the CDR3 is TGTGCCAGCAGCTTTTCCCCTAACCCGGGACTAGCGGTTAACACCGGGGAGCTGTTTTTT.

V gene TRBV5-1 combines with J gene TRBJ1-1; 7 positions match TRBD1. The CDR3 is made up of 13 amino acids. Germline CDR1 SGHRS, CDR2 YFSETQ. Trimming cost V 4 bases and J 10 bases; bases outside gene matches: 10. The CDR3 DNA sequence: TGCGCCAGCAGCGGCGGGACAGCGGTAGGAGCTTTCTTT. It translates to CASSGGTAVGAFF.

About this clone: In the same sample, other DNA sequences code for this CDR3. This sequence joins TRBV6-5 and TRBJ2-7, with 9 bases aligning to TRBD1. The trim removed 7 bases at V and 3 bases at J, leaving 4 bases unmatched. The CDR3 is made up of 13 amino acids. Germline CDR1 reads MNHEY; CDR2 reads SVGAGI. The CDR3 loop is CASTLGQGYEQYF. Here the CDR3 DNA reads TGTGCCAGCACCCTGGGACAGGGCTACGAGCAGTACTTC.

V gene TRBV6-2 or TRBV6-3 combines with J gene TRBJ2-1; D possibly corresponds to TRBD2 (5 bases). Germline assignment: CDR1 MNHEY and CDR2 SVGEGT. The CDR3 length is 12 residues. V was clipped by 0 bases and J by 12 bases, with 9 bases between them. The CDR3 loop reads CASSYSLGRQFF. The DNA of the CDR3 is TGTGCCAGCAGTTACTCCCTAGGGAGGCAGTTCTTC.

Here the CDR3 DNA reads TGTGCCAGTAGTATAGTGGAGGGACGCTCTACTAATGAAAAACTGTTTTTT. It encodes CASSIVEGRSTNEKLFF. V gene TRBV19 combines with J gene TRBJ1-4; tentatively, D is TRBD1 (5 bases). The ends were cut back, 1 base at V and 2 bases at J, with 14 bases in the middle. CDR3 length: 17 amino acids. Per the germline V gene, CDR1 is LNHDA and CDR2 is SQIVND (reference sequence). The whole variable domain, filled in from reference TRBV19 and TRBJ1-4, reads DGGITQSPKYLFRKEGQNVTLSCEQNLNHDAMYWYRQDPGQGLRLIYYSQIVNDFQKGDIAEGYSVSREKKESFPLTVTSAQKNPTAFYLCASSIVEGRSTNEKLFFGSGTQLSVL.

The gene calls are TRBV28 and TRBJ1-1, with 12 bases identical to TRBD1. V lost 10 bases to trimming and J lost 3 bases; unmatched junction nucleotides: 18. CDR3 length equals 18 residues. CDR1 and CDR2 (germline): MDHEN, SYDVKM. CDR3 region: CATTPRRGQGARYTEAFF. DNA of the CDR3: TGTGCCACCACTCCTAGGCGGGGACAGGGGGCGCGGTACACTGAAGCTTTCTTT.

This clone was found once. This rearrangement joins TRBV6-5 to TRBJ1-4; the D is unclear. V was cut by 0 bases and J by 0 bases, with 5 bases left in between. CDR1 is MNHEY, CDR2 SVGAGI, per germline. The length of the CDR3 is 15 residues. The CDR3 nucleotides are TGTGCCAGCAGTTACTCGAGGGCAACTAATGAAAAACTGTTTTTT. Protein product: CASSYSRATNEKLFF.

The chain is built from TRBV2 and TRBJ2-4; D call uncertain. The ends were cut back, 2 bases at V and 0 bases at J, with 8 bases in the middle. The CDR3 loop spans 15 amino acids. The germline V gene encodes CDR1 SNHLY and CDR2 FYNNEI. DNA of the CDR3: TGTGCCAGCAGTGAACGTGAACTAGCCAAAAACATTCAGTACTTC. It encodes CASSERELAKNIQYF. Together with reference TRBV2 and TRBJ2-4, the CDR3 gives the full variable domain: EPEVTQTPSHQVTQMGQEVILRCVPISNHLYFYWYRQILGQKVEFLVSFYNNEISEKSEIFDDQFSVERPDGSNFTLKIRSTKLEDSAMYFCASSERELAKNIQYFGAGTRLSVL.

This chain uses TRBV28 with TRBJ1-6, with 9 bases fitting TRBD1. J was trimmed by 7 bases and V by 6 bases; bases with no gene match: 10. CDR3 size: 16 residues. Looked up from germline, CDR1 is MDHEN and CDR2 is SYDVKM. CDR3 nucleotides: TGTGCCAGCAGCCGCGACAGGGGGAGTTTCAATTCACCCCTCCACTTT. This translates into CASSRDRGSFNSPLHF.